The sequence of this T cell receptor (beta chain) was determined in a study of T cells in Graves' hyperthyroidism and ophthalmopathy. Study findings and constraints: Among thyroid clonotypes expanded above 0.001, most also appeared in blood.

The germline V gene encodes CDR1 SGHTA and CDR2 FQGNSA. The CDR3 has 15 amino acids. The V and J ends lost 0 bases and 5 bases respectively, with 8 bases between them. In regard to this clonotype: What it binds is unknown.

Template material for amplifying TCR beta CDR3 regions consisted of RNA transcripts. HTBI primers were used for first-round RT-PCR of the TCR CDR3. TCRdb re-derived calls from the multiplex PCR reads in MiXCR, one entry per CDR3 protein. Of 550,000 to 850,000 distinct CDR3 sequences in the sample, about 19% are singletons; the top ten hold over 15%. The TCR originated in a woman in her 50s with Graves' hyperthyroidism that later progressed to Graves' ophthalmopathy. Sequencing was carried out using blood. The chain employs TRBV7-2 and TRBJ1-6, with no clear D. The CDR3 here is CASSLAAQDNSPLHF. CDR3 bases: TGTGCCAGCAGCTTAGCGGCACAAGATAATTCACCCCTCCACTTT.